Sequencing of this T cell receptor beta chain was carried out in a study of technical replicates of blood from a handful of donors (dated by TCRdb to the late 2010s). Receptor amplification or capture employed the immunoSEQ multiplex PCR assay. Sourced from immuneACCESS, this table was stored by TCRdb with only in-frame sequences that have V and J called. A share of the clones is absent; for the studies checked, an unresolved V gene accounts for under half, and the remainder has no known explanation. The sample records some 87,000 clones, roughly 97% of which are singletons. Of the sample, 0.15% to 0.2% falls within the top ten clones. Germline trimming: 4 bases from V, 5 bases from J; junction bases outside gene matches: 6. The CDR3 has 14 amino acids, counting the end cysteine and phenylalanine. Of the read, only the CDR3 DNA is kept; its 42 bases are in frame from base 1. The germline V gene yields SGHDT for CDR1 and YYEEEE for CDR2.

Comment on this clone: No antigen is known for it. There are no base qualities to consult, and no much larger clone falls within one base.

The sample consisted of T cells isolated from PBMCs. The chain was built from TRBV5-6 and TRBJ2-5; 9 central bases correspond to TRBD2. The TCR comes from a human donor in good health. The DNA is TGTGCCAGCAGCACGGGACTAGCCGGGGAGACCCAGTACTTC. It translates as CASSTGLAGETQYF. The variable domain in full, with residues beyond the CDR3 obtained from the reference TRBV5-6 and TRBJ2-5 genes, is DAGVTQSPTHLIKTRGQQVTLRCSPKSGHDTVSWYQQALGQGPQFIFQYYEEEERQRGNFPDRFSGHQFPNYSSELNVNALLLGDSALYLCASSTGLAGETQYFGPGTRLLVL.